The present T cell receptor beta chain was sequenced within a study of T cell changes during pregnancy in multiple sclerosis. Sequenced by immunoSEQ multiplex PCR; TCRdb stores in-frame clones only, minus some. The top ten hold approximately 0.9% of the sample, which has fewer than 65,000 clones, roughly 90% seen once. The CDR3 is 12 amino acids. From germline, CDR1 is MNHEY and CDR2 SVGAGI. Trimming shortened V by 5 bases and J by 5 bases, and 9 bases separated the two germline ends. The rearrangement joins TRBV6-5 to TRBJ1-1, with D perhaps TRBD1 (6 bases). The TCR sequence derives from a female donor with multiple sclerosis, enrolled in a pregnancy study. The sequencing used peripheral blood, collected before pregnancy. The CDR3 DNA is TGTGCCAGCAGTAGAGGGGGAACTGAAGCTTTCTTT. It codes for CASSRGGTEAFF.